This TCR beta chain emerged from a study of OX40 agonist ivuxolimab in advanced cancers. Study information: The patients got ivuxolimab, which is an agonistic anti-OX40 (CD134) antibody. Therapy given before enrollment (anti-PD-1, anti-PD-L1 or anti-CTLA-4) was allowed, and 40% to 50% had some.

The protocol was immunoSEQ multiplex PCR, while the TCRdb copy is restricted to in-frame clones and leaves out a portion. There are 84,000 or so clones in the sample; roughly 94% occur only once, and approximately 10% lies in the top ten. Systemic immunosuppression or autoimmune disease history was grounds to exclude patients. The origin of this receptor is an adult with an advanced solid tumor such as melanoma, head and neck, liver or kidney cancer. Here the sequenced sample was CD4+ or CD8+ T cells sorted from blood, taken in a trial of the OX40 agonist ivuxolimab.

DNA of the CDR3: TGTGCCTGGAGTGTGGTTGGACTAGCGGGAGCCTACGAGCAGTACTTC. Translated: CAWSVVGLAGAYEQYF. The V gene is TRBV30, the J gene TRBJ2-7, with 13 bases lining up with TRBD2. Trimming removed 0 bases from V and 2 bases from J; junction bases left unmatched: 4. Germline lookup yields CDR1 GTSNPN and CDR2 SVGIG (reference sequence). The CDR3 covers 16 residues.